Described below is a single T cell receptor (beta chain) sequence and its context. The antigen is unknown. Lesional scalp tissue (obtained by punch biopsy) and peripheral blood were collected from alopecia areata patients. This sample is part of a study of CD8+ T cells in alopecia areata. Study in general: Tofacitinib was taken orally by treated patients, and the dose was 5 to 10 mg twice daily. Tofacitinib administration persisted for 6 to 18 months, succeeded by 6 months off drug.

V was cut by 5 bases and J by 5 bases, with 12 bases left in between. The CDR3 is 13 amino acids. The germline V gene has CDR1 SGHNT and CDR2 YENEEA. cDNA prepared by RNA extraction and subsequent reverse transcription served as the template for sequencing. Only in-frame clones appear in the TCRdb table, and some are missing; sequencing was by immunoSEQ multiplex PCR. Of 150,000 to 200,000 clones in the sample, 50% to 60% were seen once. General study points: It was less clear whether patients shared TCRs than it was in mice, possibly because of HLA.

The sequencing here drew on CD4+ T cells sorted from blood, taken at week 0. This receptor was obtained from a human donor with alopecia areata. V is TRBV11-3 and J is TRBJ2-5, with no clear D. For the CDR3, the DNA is TGTGCCAGCAGCCAACGTGCTTTGGAGACCCAGTACTTC. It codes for CASSQRALETQYF.